The 13 T cell receptor beta chains below all came from one sample that was sequenced in a study of control samples from healthy donors and cancer patients. Using immunoSEQ multiplex PCR, the repertoire was profiled, and TCRdb retains in-frame clones only, with some absent. The sample records more than 45,000 clones, about 93% being singletons. Source material: PBMCs. The source is a woman aged 45-60 years with head and neck cancer.

This sequence joins TRBV20-1 and TRBJ1-2; a possible D gene is TRBD1 (5 bases). The V and J ends lost 7 bases and 2 bases respectively, with 8 bases between them. CDR1 is DFQATT and CDR2 is SNEGSKA in the germline V gene (reference sequence). The CDR3 has 11 amino acids. The CDR3 DNA is TGCAGTGGATGGGGGAACTATGGCTACACCTTC. As protein: CSGWGNYGYTF.

This clone was detected once. The V call is TRBV10-2, the J call TRBJ2-7; tentative D call: TRBD2 (6 bases). The CDR3 is 13 amino acids. The V gene's germline CDR1 is WSHSY and CDR2 SAAADI. V lost 1 base and J 3 bases, leaving 7 bases between the germline ends. DNA for the CDR3: TGCGCCAGCAGTGAGTGGGACTTCTACGAGCAGTACTTC. Amino acid sequence: CASSEWDFYEQYF.

V gene TRBV3-1 (or the pseudogene TRBV3-2) combines with J gene TRBJ2-2, with D perhaps matching TRBD2 (6 bases). Germline loops: CDR1 LGHDT, CDR2 YNNKEL (reference sequence). The CDR3 is made up of 15 amino acids. The V gene lost 3 bases and the J gene lost 4 bases, with 12 bases spanning the gap. Here the CDR3 DNA reads TGTGCCAGCAGCCACAGGGACTCCCTCACCGGGGAGCTGTTTTTT. Translated: CASSHRDSLTGELFF.

This chain connects TRBV5-6 to TRBJ1-1, with 7 bases aligning to TRBD1. Looked up from germline, CDR1 is SGHDT and CDR2 is YYEEEE. This CDR3 region has 16 residues. The ends lost 0 bases at V and 1 base at J; junction bases unmatched: 6. The DNA for the CDR3 is TGTGCCAGCAGCTTGGCTGGACAGGACCCGAACACTGAAGCTTTCTTT. Translation: CASSLAGQDPNTEAFF. Filled out from reference TRBV5-6 and TRBJ1-1, the complete variable domain reads DAGVTQSPTHLIKTRGQQVTLRCSPKSGHDTVSWYQQALGQGPQFIFQYYEEEERQRGNFPDRFSGHQFPNYSSELNVNALLLGDSALYLCASSLAGQDPNTEAFFGQGTRLTVV.

The chain joins TRBV4-1 to TRBJ1-2; tentative D call: TRBD1 (5 bases). Trimming took 1 base from V and 8 from J, leaving 17 bases between them. Looked up from germline, CDR1 is MGHRA and CDR2 is YSYEKL. The CDR3 covers 15 residues. CDR3 DNA sequence: TGCGCCAGCAGCCAAGCCGGGACTACAAGGGGAGGCTACACCTTC. It translates to CASSQAGTTRGGYTF.

This chain uses TRBV9 with TRBJ1-1; D unresolved. This CDR3 contains 14 residues. The V and J ends lost 3 bases and 1 base respectively, with 10 bases between them. From germline, CDR1 is SGDLS and CDR2 YYNGEE. The CDR3 sequence is CASSARAANTEAFF. CDR3 DNA sequence: TGTGCCAGCAGCGCGAGGGCAGCGAACACTGAAGCTTTCTTT.

The CDR3, as DNA: TGCGCCAGCAGCTTCCTAGGGGGCGCTGAGAATGGCTACACCTTC. This encodes CASSFLGGAENGYTF. The chain links TRBV5-1 to TRBJ1-2, with TRBD1 matching 7 bases. Germline values: CDR1 SGHRS, CDR2 YFSETQ. The CDR3 totals 15 residues. V shed 2 bases and J 6 bases; nucleotides not matched to a gene: 10. Supplemented by reference TRBV5-1 and TRBJ1-2, the full variable domain reads KAGVTQTPRYLIKTRGQQVTLSCSPISGHRSVSWYQQTPGQGLQFLFEYFSETQRNKGNFPGRFSGRQFSNSRSEMNVSTLELGDSALYLCASSFLGGAENGYTFGSGTRLTVV.

V gene TRBV28 combines with J gene TRBJ1-1, with D unresolved. CDR1 MDHEN and CDR2 SYDVKM come from the germline V gene. Trimming removed 5 bases from V and 0 bases from J, with 7 bases in between. The CDR3 covers 13 residues. CDR3 residues: CASSPPMNTEAFF. In DNA form, the CDR3 reads TGTGCCAGCAGTCCCCCCATGAACACTGAAGCTTTCTTT.

The chain joins TRBV7-2 to TRBJ2-1; 7 nucleotides line up with TRBD2. This CDR3 is built from 14 residues. V shed 5 bases, J shed 2 bases, and the junction held 3 bases outside the gene matches. Germline values: CDR1 SGHTA, CDR2 FQGNSA. The CDR3 DNA is TGTGCCAGCAGCCCCGGGACTACCTACAATGAGCAGTTCTTC. As protein: CASSPGTTYNEQFF.

The chain joins TRBV7-9 to TRBJ1-2, with 7 bases fitting TRBD1. The CDR3 runs to 16 residues. V trimming: 1 base; J trimming: 0 bases; junction bases outside the gene matches: 5. Germline CDR1 is SEHNR and CDR2 is FQNEAQ (reference sequence). CDR3 amino acids: CASSLVGDSSNYGYTF. The CDR3 DNA reads TGTGCCAGCAGCTTAGTGGGGGACAGCTCTAACTATGGCTACACCTTC.

The table lists this clone with a count of one. The chain couples TRBV5-1 to TRBJ1-3; D gene uncertain. Germline lookup yields CDR1 SGHRS and CDR2 YFSETQ. The CDR3 runs to 14 residues. The V gene lost 3 bases and the J gene lost 2 bases, with 9 bases spanning the gap. Here the CDR3 reads CASSSGGPGNTIYF. DNA for the CDR3: TGCGCCAGCAGCTCGGGTGGGCCTGGAAACACCATATATTTT.

The rearrangement joins TRBV19 to TRBJ2-3, with D hard to call. Trimming stripped 3 bases from V and 7 bases from J, with 5 bases between. Germline assignment: CDR1 LNHDA and CDR2 SQIVND (reference sequence). This CDR3 has 11 residues. This CDR3 is CASSMGNTQYF. CDR3 sequence (DNA): TGTGCCAGTAGTATGGGGAATACGCAGTATTTT.

The chain employs TRBV6-4 and TRBJ2-3, with a possible D match to TRBD2 (6 bases). Trimming cost V 6 bases and J 0 bases, with 19 bases left between them. The CDR3 has 17 amino acids. Looked up from germline, CDR1 is MRHNA and CDR2 is SNTAGT. CDR3 in DNA: TGTGCCAGCAGCATGTCCCCGGGGAGGACTAGCACAGATACGCAGTATTTT. Protein product: CASSMSPGRTSTDTQYF.